The rows below give T cell receptor beta chains drawn from one sample of a study of cytomegalovirus exposure and HLA in healthy donors. Method: immunoSEQ multiplex PCR; TCRdb's copy keeps in-frame clones and lacks some. The repertoire holds 150,000 or so clones, with approximately 80% as singletons. Sample: PBMCs. The receptors were sampled from a woman in her thirties or forties in good health and CMV-seropositive. The CDR3 runs from the conserved cysteine through the conserved F or W.

TRBJ1-2 | TRBV30 | CAWSVSVTVGYTF
TRBJ2-1 | TRBV2 | CASRATGGNEQFF
TRBJ2-1 | TRBV11-2 | CASSKTSGGAFYEQFF
TRBJ1-2 | TRBV28 | CASSLGQSYGYTF
TRBJ2-7 | TRBV18 | CASSGGYEQYF
TRBJ2-1 | TRBV5-1 | CASSLEGLEEQFF
TRBJ2-3 | TRBV5-1 | CASSLERGGTDTQYF
TRBJ1-3 | TRBV9 | CASSVDPGTGNTIYF
TRBJ1-2 | TRBV5-8 | CASSLIGAIANYGYTF
TRBJ2-7 | TRBV5-1 | CASSLGTGYYEQYF
TRBJ2-2 | TRBV5-8 | CASSYLGGETGELFF
TRBJ1-2 | TRBV5-6 | CASSLQGSGYTF
TRBJ1-4 | TRBV5-1 | CASRDSNEKLFF
TRBJ1-1 | TRBV18 | CASSTDRDTEAFF
TRBJ2-2 | TRBV5-1 | CASSLLGAYTGELFF
TRBJ2-2 | TRBV6-1 | CASSEFGRGATGELFF
TRBJ2-2 | TRBV4-3 | CASSQDRHPSGELFF
TRBJ2-7 | TRBV7-2 | CASSLIDITYEQYF
TRBJ1-6 | TRBV4-3 | CASSQDPTGYSPLHF
TRBJ2-3 | TRBV5-1 | CASSPAGGITDTQYF